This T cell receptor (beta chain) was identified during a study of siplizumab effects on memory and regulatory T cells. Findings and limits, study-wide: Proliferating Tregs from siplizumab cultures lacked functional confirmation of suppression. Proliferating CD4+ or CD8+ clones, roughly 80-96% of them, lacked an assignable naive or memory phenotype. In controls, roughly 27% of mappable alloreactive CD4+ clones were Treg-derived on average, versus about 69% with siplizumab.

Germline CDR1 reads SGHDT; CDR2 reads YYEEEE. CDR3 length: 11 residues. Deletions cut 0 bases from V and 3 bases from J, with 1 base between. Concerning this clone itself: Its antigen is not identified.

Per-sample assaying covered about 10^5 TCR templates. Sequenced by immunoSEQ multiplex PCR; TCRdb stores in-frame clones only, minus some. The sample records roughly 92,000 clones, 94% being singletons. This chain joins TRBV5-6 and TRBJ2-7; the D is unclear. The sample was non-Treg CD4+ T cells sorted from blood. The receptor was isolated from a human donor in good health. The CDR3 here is CASSLVYEQYF. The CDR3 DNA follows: TGTGCCAGCAGCTTGGTCTACGAGCAGTACTTC.